The 12 T cell receptor beta chains given below trace back to one sample, sequenced in a study of cytomegalovirus exposure and HLA in healthy donors. The PCR used 60 Vbeta and 13 Jbeta primers. Produced via immunoSEQ multiplex PCR; TCRdb's table is partial and in-frame only. This table has approximately 140,000 clones, 73% appearing once. Sequencing was performed on PBMCs. These receptors were taken from a middle-aged woman in good health and CMV-seronegative.

The chain is built from TRBV2 and TRBJ2-7, with 7 bases lining up with TRBD2. Germline values: CDR1 SNHLY, CDR2 FYNNEI. Losses at the gene ends were 6 bases for V and 0 bases for J; bases not matched to a gene: 5. The CDR3 sequence is 14 residues long. The CDR3 spells CASRLRGSSYEQYF. The CDR3 bases are TGTGCCAGCAGGTTGCGGGGGAGCTCCTACGAGCAGTACTTC.

Comment on this clone: One end of the junction fails to match germline, which may point to a read error. The J gene is TRBJ1-2, the V gene TRBV7-9, with 9 bases that match TRBD1. This CDR3 region has 16 residues. Germline V CDR1 and CDR2: SEHNR, FQNEAQ (reference sequence). DNA of the CDR3: TGTTCCAGCAGCAAGGACAGGGGTGCGGTAAAGAATGGCTACACCTTC. It is translated as CSSSKDRGAVKNGYTF.

The chain carries TRBV7-6 and TRBJ2-7; 7 bases match TRBD2. The J segment lost 6 bases and the V segment lost 5 bases, leaving 13 bases of the junction unmatched. Germline V lookup: CDR1 SGHVS, CDR2 FNYEAQ. This CDR3 has 15 residues. The CDR3 reads CASSTSGDSPREQYF. The DNA for the CDR3 is TGTGCCAGCAGCACCAGCGGGGATTCTCCTCGCGAGCAGTACTTC.

The sample holds a few counts of this clone. The rearrangement uses TRBV4-3 and TRBJ2-3; D uncertain. V lost 3 bases, J lost 5 bases, and 6 bases lay in between. This CDR3 is built from 12 residues. CDR1 is LGHNA and CDR2 is YSLEER in the germline V gene. The CDR3 sequence: CASSQLGDTQYF. CDR3 coding DNA: TGCGCCAGCAGCCAGCTAGGAGATACGCAGTATTTT.

This clone has more than one count but fewer than ten. The V call is TRBV5-1, the J call TRBJ1-3; D is ambiguous. This CDR3 comprises 16 residues. The germline gives CDR1 SGHRS, CDR2 YFSETQ. Between the trimmed V and J ends, which lost 0 bases and 0 bases, there was a span of 10 bases. The CDR3 loop is CASSLVGLSSGNTIYF. The CDR3 nucleotides are TGCGCCAGCAGCTTGGTAGGACTGAGCTCTGGAAACACCATATATTTT. The entire variable domain, with the rest obtained from reference TRBV5-1 and TRBJ1-3, is as follows: KAGVTQTPRYLIKTRGQQVTLSCSPISGHRSVSWYQQTPGQGLQFLFEYFSETQRNKGNFPGRFSGRQFSNSRSEMNVSTLELGDSALYLCASSLVGLSSGNTIYFGEGSWLTVV.

The chain employs TRBV27 and TRBJ2-7; D remains ambiguous. Germline lookup yields CDR1 MNHEY and CDR2 SMNVEV (reference sequence). This CDR3 has 13 residues. The V and J ends lost 2 bases and 6 bases respectively, with 11 bases between them. Written as DNA, the CDR3 is TGTGCCAGCAGTTTAGAGATAACCACCGAGCAGTACTTC. The encoded protein is CASSLEITTEQYF.

The rearrangement uses TRBV6-6 and TRBJ2-2; 8 nucleotides align to TRBD2. The CDR3 is 16 residues long. V was clipped by 2 bases and J by 0 bases; unmatched bases: 2. Germline CDR1 reads MNHNY; CDR2 reads SVGAGI (reference sequence). Here the CDR3 DNA reads TGTGCCAGCAGTTACGGGGGACTAGCGAACACCGGGGAGCTGTTTTTT. It specifies CASSYGGLANTGELFF.

This chain joins TRBV11-2 and TRBJ1-5, with D perhaps matching TRBD1 (5 bases). The CDR3 loop spans 15 amino acids. V was clipped by 0 bases and J by 1 base, with 7 bases between them. CDR1 is SGHAT and CDR2 is FQNNGV in the germline V gene. CDR3: CASSLDGGSNQPQHF. The CDR3 DNA reads TGTGCCAGCAGCTTAGATGGGGGGAGCAATCAGCCCCAGCATTTT.

The rearrangement uses TRBV11-3 and TRBJ2-7; unclear D gene. CDR1 and CDR2 from the germline V gene are SGHNT and YENEEA. Trimming took off 7 bases at V and 5 bases at J, with 12 bases between the two ends. The CDR3 is 12 amino acids. Here the CDR3 reads CASTRVGNEQYV. The CDR3, as DNA: TGTGCCAGCACCCGGGTTGGCAACGAGCAGTACGTC.

The rearrangement uses TRBV11-2 and TRBJ1-2, with TRBD1 as a possible D gene (5 bases). Germline V gene sequence: CDR1 SGHAT, CDR2 FQNNGV. V shed 7 bases and J shed 6 bases, with 12 bases lying between them. The CDR3 covers 12 residues. The CDR3 spells CASMGEGHGYTF. The DNA for the CDR3 is TGTGCCAGCATGGGGGAGGGTCATGGCTACACCTTC.

This clone was recorded only once. This chain uses TRBV6-5 with TRBJ1-2; TRBD1 agrees at 7 bases. V was clipped by 7 bases and J by 9 bases; unmatched bases: 17. The CDR3 length is 15 residues. Germline V CDR1 and CDR2: MNHEY, SVGAGI. The CDR3, as DNA: TGTGCCAGCACCACCCCTCGACAGGGTGATAATAGCTACACCTTC. Amino acids: CASTTPRQGDNSYTF.

The V gene is TRBV5-1, the J gene TRBJ1-2; perhaps TRBD1 as D (6 bases). Trimming took 4 bases from V and 4 from J, leaving 23 bases between them. Germline assignment: CDR1 SGHRS and CDR2 YFSETQ. The CDR3 is 17 amino acids. CDR3 protein: CASSRTVNSVVGYGYTF. As DNA, the CDR3 is TGCGCCAGCAGCAGGACAGTAAATTCGGTCGTGGGCTATGGCTACACCTTC.